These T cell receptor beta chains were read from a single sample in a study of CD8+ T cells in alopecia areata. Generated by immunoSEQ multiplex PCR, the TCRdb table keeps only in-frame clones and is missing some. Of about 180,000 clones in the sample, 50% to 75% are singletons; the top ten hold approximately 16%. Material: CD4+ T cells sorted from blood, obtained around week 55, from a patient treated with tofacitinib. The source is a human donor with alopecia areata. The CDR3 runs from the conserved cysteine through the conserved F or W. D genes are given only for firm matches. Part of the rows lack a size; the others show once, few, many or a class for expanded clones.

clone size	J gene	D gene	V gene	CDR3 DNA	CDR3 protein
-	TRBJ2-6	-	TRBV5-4	TGTGCCAGCAGCTGGGCCCGGAAATCTGGGGCCAACGTCCTGACTTTC	CASSWARKSGANVLTF
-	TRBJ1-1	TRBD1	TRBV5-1	TGCGCCAGCAGCTTGCAGGGGGCGGCGAACACTGAAGCTTTCTTT	CASSLQGAANTEAFF
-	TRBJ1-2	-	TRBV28	TGTGCCACCACGACAGGAAATAACTATGGCTACACCTTC	CATTTGNNYGYTF
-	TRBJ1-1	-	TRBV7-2	TGTGCCAGCAGCCGCCTCCTGGGGCGTGGGAACACTGAAGCTTTCTTT	CASSRLLGRGNTEAFF
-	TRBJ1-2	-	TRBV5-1	TGCGCCAGCAGCCAAGGACAGTATGGCTACACCTTC	CASSQGQYGYTF
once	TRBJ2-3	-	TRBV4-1	TGCGCCAGCAGCCAAGATCTCGACTACACAGATACGCAGTATTTT	CASSQDLDYTDTQYF
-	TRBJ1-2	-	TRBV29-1	TGCAGCGTTGAAGCAGGGGCCCTGACCTATGGCTACACCTTC	CSVEAGALTYGYTF
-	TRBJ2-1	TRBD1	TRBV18	TGTGCCAGCTCGCCCGGGACAGGGCGGGATGAGCAGTTCTTC	CASSPGTGRDEQFF
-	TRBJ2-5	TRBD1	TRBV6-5	TGTGCCAGCAGTCGAACAGGGGGCCAAGAGACCCAGTACTTC	CASSRTGGQETQYF
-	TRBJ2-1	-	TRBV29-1	TGCAGCGCCGATGGTGGCCAGGAGAAGCAGTTCTTC	CSADGGQEKQFF
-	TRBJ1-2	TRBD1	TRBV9	TGTGCCAGCAGCGTGGGACAGACTGATGGCTACACCTTC	CASSVGQTDGYTF
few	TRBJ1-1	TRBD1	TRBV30	TGTGCCTGGAGCGGACAGGCGAACACTGAAGCTTTCTTT	CAWSGQANTEAFF
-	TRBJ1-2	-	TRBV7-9	TGTGCCAGCAGCTTCCGGGACACCCAAGTAGGGGGCTACACCTTC	CASSFRDTQVGGYTF
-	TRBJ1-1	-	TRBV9	TGTGCCAGCAGCGTAGAACTGAACACTGAAGCTTTCTTT	CASSVELNTEAFF
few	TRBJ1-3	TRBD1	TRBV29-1	TGCAGCGTTGTACAGGGGGCTTCAGGAAACACCATATATTTT	CSVVQGASGNTIYF
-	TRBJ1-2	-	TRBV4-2	TGTGCCAGCAGCTTGGGCCCGATGGAAGTGAAACCAGGCTACACCTTC	CASSLGPMEVKPGYTF
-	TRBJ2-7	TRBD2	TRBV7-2	TGTGCCAGCAGGAGGCGGGGGTCGTCCTACGAGCAGTACTTC	CASRRRGSSYEQYF
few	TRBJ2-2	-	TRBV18	TGTGCCAGCTCACCCCCCTCATCCGGGGAGCTGTTTTTT	CASSPPSSGELFF
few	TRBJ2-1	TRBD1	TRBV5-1	TGCGCCAGCAGCTTGTACGGGACAGGGGTTGGGAGCTCCTACAATGAGCAGTTCTTC	CASSLYGTGVGSSYNEQFF
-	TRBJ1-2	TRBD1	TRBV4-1	TGCGCCAGCAGCCCGGCCCAGGGGGACCACTATGGCTACACCTTC	CASSPAQGDHYGYTF
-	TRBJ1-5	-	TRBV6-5	TGTGCCAGCAGTTCGGGAAACAATCAGCCCCAGCATTTT	CASSSGNNQPQHF
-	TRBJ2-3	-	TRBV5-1	TGCGCCAGCAGCCCCGGCCCTGGCAGCAATACGCAGTATTTT	CASSPGPGSNTQYF
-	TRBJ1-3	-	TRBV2	TGTGCCAGCAGCGCATCCAACCGGGACACCATATATTTT	CASSASNRDTIYF
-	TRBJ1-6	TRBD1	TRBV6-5	TGTGCCAGCAGTTATGGACAGGGGGCTTCACCCCTCCACTTT	CASSYGQGASPLHF
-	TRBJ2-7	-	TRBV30	TGTGCCTGGAGTGTACGGGGCCGCAAGCAGCAGTACTTC	CAWSVRGRKQQYF
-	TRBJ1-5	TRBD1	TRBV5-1	TGCGCCAGCAGCTTGGCCGGGGACAGGGGGCAGCCCCAGCATTTT	CASSLAGDRGQPQHF
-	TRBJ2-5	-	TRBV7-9	TGTGCCAGCAGCTTACTAGGGACGACCCAGTACTTC	CASSLLGTTQYF
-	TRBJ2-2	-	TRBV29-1	TGCAGCGGCGGGACACTTACCGGGGAGCTGTTTTTT	CSGGTLTGELFF
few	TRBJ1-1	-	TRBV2	TGTGCCAGCAGTGTCCGAGGGGTCTGGAACACTGAAGCTTTCTTT	CASSVRGVWNTEAFF
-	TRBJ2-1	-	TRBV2	TGTGCCAGCAGTGAACCTGTGGGGGCAATGAGTGAGCAGTTCTTC	CASSEPVGAMSEQFF
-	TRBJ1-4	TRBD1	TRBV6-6	TGTGCCAGCAGTTATGACAGGGATAATGAAAAACTGTTTTTT	CASSYDRDNEKLFF
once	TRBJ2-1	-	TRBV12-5	TGTGCTAGTGGTTTGGTACTGGGACGGAGCTCCTACAATGAGCAGTTCTTC	CASGLVLGRSSYNEQFF
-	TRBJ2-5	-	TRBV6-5	TGTGCCAGCAGAGTGGAATGGGGGCAAGAGACCCAGTACTTC	CASRVEWGQETQYF
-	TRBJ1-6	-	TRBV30	TGTGCCTGGAGTGATCAAGATAATTCACCCCTCCACTTT	CAWSDQDNSPLHF
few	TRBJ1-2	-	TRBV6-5	TGTGCCAGCAGCCCGAGACAGTACTATGGCTACACCTTC	CASSPRQYYGYTF
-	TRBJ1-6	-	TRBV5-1	TGCGCCAGCAGCCCGGAGGCAGGGGCTTATTCACCCCTCCACTTT	CASSPEAGAYSPLHF
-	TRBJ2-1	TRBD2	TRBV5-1	TGCGCCAGCAGCTTCGAGATAGCGGGGGACTCCGGTCAGTTCTTC	CASSFEIAGDSGQFF
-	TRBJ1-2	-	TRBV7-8	TGTGCCAGCAGCTTAGCACAGTATGGCTACACCTTC	CASSLAQYGYTF
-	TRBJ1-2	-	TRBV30	TGTGCCTGGAGGGTTCCAGCTAACTATGGCTACACCTTC	CAWRVPANYGYTF
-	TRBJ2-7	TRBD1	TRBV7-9	TGTGCCAGCTCACCCCCGGGACAGGGGGGCTCCGAGCAGTACTTC	CASSPPGQGGSEQYF
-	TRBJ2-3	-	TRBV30	TGTGCCTGGAGCCGGGTGGGCGGGTCCGCAGATACGCAGTATTTT	CAWSRVGGSADTQYF
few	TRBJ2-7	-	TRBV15	TGTGCCACCAGCAGAGATCGCAGATACGAGCAGTACTTC	CATSRDRRYEQYF
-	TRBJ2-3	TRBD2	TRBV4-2	TGTGCCAGCAGCCTTGGGGGACTAGCGGGGGCCGAGGATACGCAGTATTTT	CASSLGGLAGAEDTQYF
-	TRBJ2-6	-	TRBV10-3	TGTGCCATCAGTGAGGCATTCTCTGGGGCCAACGTCCTGACTTTC	CAISEAFSGANVLTF
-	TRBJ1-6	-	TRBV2	TGTGCCAGCAGTGAAGATCAGGGAGCTGGTAATTCACCCCTCCACTTT	CASSEDQGAGNSPLHF
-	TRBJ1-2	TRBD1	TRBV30	TGTGCTCTGACCCTAGGGACAGGGAGCGGCTACACCTTC	CALTLGTGSGYTF
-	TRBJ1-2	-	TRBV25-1	TGTGCCAGCAGTGAAGGAGATTTGGGTGGCTACACCTTC	CASSEGDLGGYTF
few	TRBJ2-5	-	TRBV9	TGTGCCAGCACCGGAGGAGGATCTGGGACCCAGTACTTC	CASTGGGSGTQYF
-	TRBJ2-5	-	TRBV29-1	TGCAGCTTCGACCGGAACCAAGAGACCCAGTACTTC	CSFDRNQETQYF
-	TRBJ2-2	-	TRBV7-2	TGTGCCAGCAGTCGTATAGGTGGGGAGCTGTTTTTT	CASSRIGGELFF
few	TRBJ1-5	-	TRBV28	TGTGCCAGCAGTTTGGGGGTTCACAATCAGCCCCAGCATTTT	CASSLGVHNQPQHF
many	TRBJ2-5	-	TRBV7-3	TGTGCCAGCAGCTCAGAGCTACAAGAGACCCAGTACTTC	CASSSELQETQYF
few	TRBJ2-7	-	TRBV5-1	TGCGCCAGCAGCCCCCGGGACCCGACCTCCTACGAGCAGTACTTC	CASSPRDPTSYEQYF
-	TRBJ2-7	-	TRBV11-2	TGTGCCAGCGGGTCCACCTACGAGCAGTACTTC	CASGSTYEQYF
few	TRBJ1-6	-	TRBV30	TGTGCCTGGAGCCGAGGTTCACCCCTCCACTTT	CAWSRGSPLHF
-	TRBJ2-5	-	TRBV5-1	TGCGCCAGCAGCCCAGACACCGAACTAGAGACCCAGTACTTC	CASSPDTELETQYF
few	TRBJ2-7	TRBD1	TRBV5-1	TGCGCCAGCAGCTACGGACAGGGTACGCGCGAGCAGTACTTC	CASSYGQGTREQYF
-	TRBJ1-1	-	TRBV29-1	TGCAGCGAATTAAGAAGGGTGGGGAACACTGAAGCTTTCTTT	CSELRRVGNTEAFF
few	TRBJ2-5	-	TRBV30	TGTGCCTGGAGTTCAGGGGTGGATGGCCAAGAGACCCAGTACTTC	CAWSSGVDGQETQYF